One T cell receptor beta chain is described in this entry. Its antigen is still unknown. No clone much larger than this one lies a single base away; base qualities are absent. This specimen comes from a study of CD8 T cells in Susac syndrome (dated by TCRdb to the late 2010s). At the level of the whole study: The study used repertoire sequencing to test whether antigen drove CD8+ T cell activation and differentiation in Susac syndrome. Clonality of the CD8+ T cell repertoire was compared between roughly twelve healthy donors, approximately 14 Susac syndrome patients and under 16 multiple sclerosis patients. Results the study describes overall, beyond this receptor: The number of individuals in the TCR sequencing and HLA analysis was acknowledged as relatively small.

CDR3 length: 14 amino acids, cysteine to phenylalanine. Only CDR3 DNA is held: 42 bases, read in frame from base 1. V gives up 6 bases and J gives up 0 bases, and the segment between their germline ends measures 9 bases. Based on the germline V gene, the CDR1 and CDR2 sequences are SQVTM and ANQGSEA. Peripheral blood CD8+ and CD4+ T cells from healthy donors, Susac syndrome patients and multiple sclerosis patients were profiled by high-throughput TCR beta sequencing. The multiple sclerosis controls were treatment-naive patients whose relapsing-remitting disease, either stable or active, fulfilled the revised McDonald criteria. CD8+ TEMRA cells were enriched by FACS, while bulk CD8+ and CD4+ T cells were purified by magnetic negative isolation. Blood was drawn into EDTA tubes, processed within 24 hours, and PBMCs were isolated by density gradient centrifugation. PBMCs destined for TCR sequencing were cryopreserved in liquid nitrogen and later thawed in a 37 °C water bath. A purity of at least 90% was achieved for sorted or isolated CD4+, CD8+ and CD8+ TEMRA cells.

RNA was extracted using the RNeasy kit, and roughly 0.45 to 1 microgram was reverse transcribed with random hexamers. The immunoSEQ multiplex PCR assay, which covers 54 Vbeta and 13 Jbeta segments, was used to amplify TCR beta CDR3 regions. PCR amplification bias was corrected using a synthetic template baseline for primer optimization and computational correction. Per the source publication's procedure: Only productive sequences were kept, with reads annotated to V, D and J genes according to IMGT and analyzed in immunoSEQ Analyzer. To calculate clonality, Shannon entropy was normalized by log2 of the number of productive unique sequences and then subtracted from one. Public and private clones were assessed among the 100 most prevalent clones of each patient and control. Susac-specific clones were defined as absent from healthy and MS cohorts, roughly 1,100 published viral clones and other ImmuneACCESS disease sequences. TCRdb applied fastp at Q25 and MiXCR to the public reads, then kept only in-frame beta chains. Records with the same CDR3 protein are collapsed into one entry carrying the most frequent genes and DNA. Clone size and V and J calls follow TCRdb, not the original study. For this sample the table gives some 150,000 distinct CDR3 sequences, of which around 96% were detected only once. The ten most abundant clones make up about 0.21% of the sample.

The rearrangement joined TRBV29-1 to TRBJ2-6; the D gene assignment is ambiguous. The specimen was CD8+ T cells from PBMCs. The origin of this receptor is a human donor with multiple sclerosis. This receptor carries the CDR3 CSVKNYSGANVLTF. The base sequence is TGCAGCGTCAAGAACTACTCTGGGGCCAACGTCCTGACTTTC.